This TCR beta chain was sequenced for a study of regulatory dendritic cells for organ transplantation. Study-wide points: Mature dendritic cells appeared to drive more memory CD8+ clonal expansion than regulatory ones. Resting memory CD8+ T cells held the most alloreactive clonotypes.

Only one count was recorded for this clone. The antigen is unknown. Clones were sequenced by immunoSEQ multiplex PCR, and TCRdb holds only the in-frame ones, with some missing. In the table there are 30,000 or so clones, about four fifths of which are singletons. Trimming took off 0 bases at V and 5 bases at J, with 13 bases between the two ends. Germline CDR1 and CDR2: MGHRA and YSYEKL. The CDR3 has 15 amino acids. Sequencing input: naive CD8+ T cells from blood. Indicated subset: CD45RA+ naive T cells. The chain employs TRBV4-1 and TRBJ1-2, with D hard to call. The TCR was taken from a human donor in good health. The CDR3 protein is CASSQDPEGAYGYTF. The CDR3 coding sequence is TGCGCCAGCAGCCAAGATCCAGAGGGAGCTTATGGCTACACCTTC.